The sequence of this TCR beta chain was determined in a study of cytomegalovirus exposure and HLA in healthy donors. General study points: The authors later linked a missense DCLRE1C variant to TCR beta V- and J-gene trimming.

Notes on this clone: Antigen: not known.

The PCR used 60 Vbeta and 13 Jbeta primers. Sequencing was performed with immunoSEQ multiplex PCR; in TCRdb, only in-frame clones are kept and a portion is missing. The sample has roughly 200,000 clones, roughly 70% seen once; the top ten hold over 2.5%. This CDR3 region has 13 residues. In germline, CDR1 is SEHNR, CDR2 FQNEAQ (reference sequence). With 3 bases clipped from V and 7 bases from J, the junction kept 2 bases outside the gene matches. The sequence was collected from a male donor in good health and CMV-seronegative. Sequencing input: PBMCs. The chain has TRBV7-9 and TRBJ1-5, with 8 positions matching TRBD1. The CDR3 region has the DNA TGTGCCAGCAGCTTCGACAGGGGCCAGCCCCAGCATTTT. The encoded protein is CASSFDRGQPQHF. Complete variable domain (other parts from reference TRBV7-9 and TRBJ1-5): DTGVSQNPRHKITKRGQNVTFRCDPISEHNRLYWYRQTLGQGPEFLTYFQNEAQLEKSRLLSDRFSAERPKGSFSTLEIQRTEQGDSAMYLCASSFDRGQPQHFGDGTRLSIL.